Below, one T cell receptor beta chain is given with its context. The antigen is not known. This record comes from a study of relationships among human T cell subsets. Study-level results: Regulatory and Th2 subsets had few clones over 100 reads, unlike CD8+ cytotoxic cells. A couple of pan T samples were processed with pan B cells.

Trimming took off 4 bases at V and 5 bases at J, with 20 bases between the two ends. The CDR3 runs to 16 residues. Germline V CDR1 and CDR2: MGHRA, YSYEKL. Semiquantitative ARM-PCR amplified T cell receptor alpha and beta CDR3 regions from mRNA. Exponential amplification used communal superprimers after tagged nested gene-specific primers in ARM-PCR. TCRdb passed the multiplex PCR reads through MiXCR, listing each CDR3 protein once. The data contain some 16,000 distinct CDR3 sequences, around 62% of them singletons. The receptor was derived from a man aged 40-55 years in good health. The chain uses TRBV4-1 and TRBJ1-1, with a possible D match to TRBD1 (6 bases). Sequenced: total T cells sorted from blood. DNA for the CDR3: TGCGCCAGCAGCCCCGCAAACCGGGGGGCAGGTACTGAAGCTTTCTTT. Translation: CASSPANRGAGTEAFF.